The entry that follows covers one T cell receptor (beta chain) sequence. Its antigen is currently unknown. The data were taken from a study of cytomegalovirus exposure and HLA in healthy donors. Study-level points and caveats: High sensitivity and specificity were reportedly achieved when the classifier diagnosed cytomegalovirus status. The authors enumerated 150 to 200 TCR beta chains as linked to cytomegalovirus.

PCR was performed using 60 Vbeta and 13 Jbeta primers. Sequenced by immunoSEQ multiplex PCR; TCRdb stores in-frame clones only, minus some. The table has 120,000 or so clones, about 80% seen once. Sequencing was carried out using PBMCs. This TCR came from a middle-aged man in good health and CMV-seronegative.

The CDR3 sequence: CASSPGTGDGYTF. Written as DNA, the CDR3 is TGCGCCAGCAGCCCGGGGACAGGGGACGGCTACACCTTC. The chain links TRBV4-1 to TRBJ1-2; 10 positions match TRBD1. The junction had 4 bases not matched to a gene; V was cut back by 4 bases and J by 8 bases. The CDR3 runs 13 residues. Germline CDR1 MGHRA, CDR2 YSYEKL.